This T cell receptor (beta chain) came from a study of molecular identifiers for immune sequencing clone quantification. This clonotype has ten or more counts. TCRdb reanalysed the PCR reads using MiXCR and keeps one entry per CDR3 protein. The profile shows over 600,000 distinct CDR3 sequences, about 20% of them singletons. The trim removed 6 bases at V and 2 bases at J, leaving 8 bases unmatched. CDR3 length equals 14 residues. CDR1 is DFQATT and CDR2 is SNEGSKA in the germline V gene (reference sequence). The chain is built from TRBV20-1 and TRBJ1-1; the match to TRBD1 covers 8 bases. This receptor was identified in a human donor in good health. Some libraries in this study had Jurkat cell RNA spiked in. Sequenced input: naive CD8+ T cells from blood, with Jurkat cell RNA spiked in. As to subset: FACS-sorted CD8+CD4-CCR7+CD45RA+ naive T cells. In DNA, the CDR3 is TGCAGTGCCTGGGGCGGACAGGGCAACACTGAAGCTTTCTTT. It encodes CSAWGGQGNTEAFF.